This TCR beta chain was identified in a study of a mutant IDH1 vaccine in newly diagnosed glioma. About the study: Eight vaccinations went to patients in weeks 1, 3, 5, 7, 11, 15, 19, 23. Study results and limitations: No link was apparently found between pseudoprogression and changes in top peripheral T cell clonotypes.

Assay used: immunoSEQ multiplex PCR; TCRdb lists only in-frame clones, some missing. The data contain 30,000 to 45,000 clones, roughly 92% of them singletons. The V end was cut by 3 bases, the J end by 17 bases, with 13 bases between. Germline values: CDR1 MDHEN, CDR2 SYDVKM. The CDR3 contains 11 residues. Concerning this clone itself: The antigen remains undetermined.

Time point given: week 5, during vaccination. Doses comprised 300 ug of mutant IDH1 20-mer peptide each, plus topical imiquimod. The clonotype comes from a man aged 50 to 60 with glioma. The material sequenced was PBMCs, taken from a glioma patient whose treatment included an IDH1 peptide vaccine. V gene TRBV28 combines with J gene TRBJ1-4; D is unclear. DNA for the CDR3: TGTGCCAGCAGTTTCACCGGGCTTTCTTTTTTT. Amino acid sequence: CASSFTGLSFF.